The rows below give T cell receptor beta chains drawn from one sample of a study of T cell responses to AZD1222 COVID-19 vaccine. Sequencing was performed with immunoSEQ multiplex PCR; in TCRdb, only in-frame clones are kept and a portion is missing. The profile covers 90,000 to 130,000 clones, with 92% appearing a single time and 7.8% taken by the ten largest. Sequences were derived from peripheral blood, sampled on day 0 of AZD1222 vaccination. These receptors all stem from an adult in good health. The CDR3 runs from the conserved cysteine through the conserved F or W. Each record gives: V gene, CDR3 protein.

TRBV24-1	CATTSDLGEQYF
TRBV7-9	CASSWGGSYEQYF
TRBV13	CASSLGAGAADTQYF
TRBV19	CASSMDLGQPQHF
TRBV7-9	CASSSNAQGIAFF
TRBV19	CASSIDLPSQRFF
TRBV28	CASWTGVNNQPQHF
TRBV6-5	CASNSGGNRNEQFF
TRBV3-1/TRBV3-2	CASSHKIDWVEQFF
TRBV5-1	CASSSQGTLNTGELFF
TRBV7-9	CASSLGGTTSGNTIYF
TRBV28	CASSSTEAKQYF
TRBV14	CASSLYNEQFF
TRBV3-1/TRBV3-2	CASSPQASGGYEQYF
TRBV28	CASSKPQGRTMIDGYTF
TRBV4-1	CASSQGLAGGDTQYF
TRBV7-9	CASSLALEGTQYF
TRBV28	CASINPTTGSEQYF
TRBV27	CASSGTPHGYTF
TRBV5-4	CASSLAGQAGGYGYTF
TRBV18	CASSQGQGNEQFF
TRBV7-9	CASTGAGVYGYTF
TRBV7-2	CASSEEPYEQYF
TRBV30	CAWTGLNYGYTF
TRBV5-4	CASSLGGGSYNEQFF
TRBV3-1/TRBV3-2	CASSQVGGPAGEQYF
TRBV5-6	CASSSLTTSRSSYEQYF
TRBV7-8	CASSRLGTTLNTEAFF
TRBV12-3/TRBV12-4	CASSFGENYGYTF
TRBV11-2	CASSLAGTGKYYGYTF
TRBV27	CASRRGRGLNDEQYF
TRBV5-1	CASSPPPGGGYTF
TRBV19	CASRRTGGGQPQHF
TRBV5-4	CASSSIGGTRDTQYF
TRBV24-1	CATSTTTDTQYF
TRBV27	CASSFRREGQPQHF
TRBV9	CASSEGARGQPQHF
TRBV7-9	CASSPQGGHSNQPQHF
TRBV5-1	CASSPWTAGNSPLHF
TRBV7-9	CASSLISYEQYF
TRBV6-5	CALGRTNYGYTF
TRBV28	CASGRTVYGYTF
TRBV19	CASSTGSSGNTIYF
TRBV27	CASSSRDRLRQYF
TRBV21-1	CASSREGGPNEKLFF
TRBV11-2	CASRLGDSGNTIYF
TRBV7-9	CASSPGLAPYEQYF
TRBV18	CASSLYRDRSNEKLFF
TRBV10-1	CASSGTRSDTQYF
TRBV5-1	CASGTGTSRSETQYF
TRBV11-1	CASSLSVRPHHEQYF
TRBV3-1/TRBV3-2	CASSQGTSGGPSYNEQFF
TRBV23-1	CASSQDPRTDTQYF
TRBV15	CATSRVQDMNTEAFF